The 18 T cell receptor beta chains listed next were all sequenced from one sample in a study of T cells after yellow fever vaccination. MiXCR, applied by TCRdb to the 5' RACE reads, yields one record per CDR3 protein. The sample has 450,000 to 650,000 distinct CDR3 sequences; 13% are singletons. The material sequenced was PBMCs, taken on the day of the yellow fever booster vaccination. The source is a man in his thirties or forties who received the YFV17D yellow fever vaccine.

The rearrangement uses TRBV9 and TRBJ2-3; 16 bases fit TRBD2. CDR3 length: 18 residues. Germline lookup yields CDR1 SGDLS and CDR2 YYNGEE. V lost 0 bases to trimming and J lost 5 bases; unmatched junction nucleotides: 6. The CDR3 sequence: CASSVGGTSGRARDTQYF. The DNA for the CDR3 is TGTGCCAGCAGCGTAGGCGGGACTAGCGGGAGGGCCAGAGATACGCAGTATTTT. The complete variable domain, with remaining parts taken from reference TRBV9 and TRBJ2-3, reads DSGVTQTPKHLITATGQRVTLRCSPRSGDLSVYWYQQSLDQGLQFLIQYYNGEERAKGNILERFSAQQFPDLHSELNLSSLELGDSALYFCASSVGGTSGRARDTQYFGPGTRLTVL.

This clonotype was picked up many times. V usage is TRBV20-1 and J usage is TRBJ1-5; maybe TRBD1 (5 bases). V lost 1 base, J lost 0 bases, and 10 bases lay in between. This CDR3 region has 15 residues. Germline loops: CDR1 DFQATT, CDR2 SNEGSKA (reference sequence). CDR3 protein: CSARVGEYSNQPQHF. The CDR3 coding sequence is TGCAGTGCTAGAGTAGGGGAGTATAGCAATCAGCCCCAGCATTTT.

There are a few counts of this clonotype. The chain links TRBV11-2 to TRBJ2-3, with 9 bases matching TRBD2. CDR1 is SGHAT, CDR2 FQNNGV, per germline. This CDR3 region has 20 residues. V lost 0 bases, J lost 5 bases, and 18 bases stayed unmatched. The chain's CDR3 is CASSLDSSSGILSSGDTQYF. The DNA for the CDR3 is TGTGCCAGCAGCTTAGATTCTTCTAGCGGGATTTTAAGTTCTGGAGATACGCAGTATTTT.

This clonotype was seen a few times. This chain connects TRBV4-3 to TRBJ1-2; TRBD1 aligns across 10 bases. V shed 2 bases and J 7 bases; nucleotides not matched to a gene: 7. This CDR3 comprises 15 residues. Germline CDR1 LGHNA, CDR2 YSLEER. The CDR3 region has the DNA TGCGCCAGCAGCCAAATGGGACAGGGGTTTAGTGGCTACACCTTC. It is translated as CASSQMGQGFSGYTF.

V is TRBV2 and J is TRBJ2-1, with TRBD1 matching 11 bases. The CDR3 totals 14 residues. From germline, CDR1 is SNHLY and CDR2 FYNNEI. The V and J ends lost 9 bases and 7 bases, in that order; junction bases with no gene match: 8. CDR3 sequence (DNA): TGTGCCAGGGGGGGACAGGGGGTCGGGAATGAGCAGTTCTTC. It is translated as CARGGQGVGNEQFF. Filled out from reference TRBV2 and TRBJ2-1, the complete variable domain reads EPEVTQTPSHQVTQMGQEVILRCVPISNHLYFYWYRQILGQKVEFLVSFYNNEISEKSEIFDDQFSVERPDGSNFTLKIRSTKLEDSAMYFCARGGQGVGNEQFFGPGTRLTVL.

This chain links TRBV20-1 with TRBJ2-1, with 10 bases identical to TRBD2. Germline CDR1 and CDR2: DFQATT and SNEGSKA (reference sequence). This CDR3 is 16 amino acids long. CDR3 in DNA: TGCTGCGCTAGAGATTCCCCTAGCGGGAGCTTCTATGAGCAGTTCTTC. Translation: CCARDSPSGSFYEQFF.

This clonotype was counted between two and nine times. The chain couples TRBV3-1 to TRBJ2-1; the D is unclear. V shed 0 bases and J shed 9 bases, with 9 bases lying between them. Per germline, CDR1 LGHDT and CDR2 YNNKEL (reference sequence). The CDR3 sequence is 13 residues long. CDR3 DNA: TGTGCCAGCAGCCAAGATATAGGGCGTGAGCAGTTCTTC. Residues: CASSQDIGREQFF.

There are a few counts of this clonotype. CDR3 DNA: TGTGCCATCAGTGAGTTGGGGGGGGCGGATGAGCAGTTCTTC. This encodes CAISELGGADEQFF. This chain uses TRBV10-3 with TRBJ2-1; weak D call: TRBD2 (7 bases). The V end lost 1 base, the J end lost 8 bases, and 12 bases lay between the germline ends. This CDR3 is built from 14 residues. CDR1 is ENHRY and CDR2 is SYGVKD in the germline V gene.

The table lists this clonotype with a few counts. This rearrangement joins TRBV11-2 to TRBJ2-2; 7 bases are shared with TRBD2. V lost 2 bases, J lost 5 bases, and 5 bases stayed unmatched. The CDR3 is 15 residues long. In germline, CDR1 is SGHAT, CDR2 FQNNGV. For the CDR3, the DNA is TGTGCCAGCAGCTTATCCGGCGGGAGAACCGGGGAGCTGTTTTTT. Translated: CASSLSGGRTGELFF.

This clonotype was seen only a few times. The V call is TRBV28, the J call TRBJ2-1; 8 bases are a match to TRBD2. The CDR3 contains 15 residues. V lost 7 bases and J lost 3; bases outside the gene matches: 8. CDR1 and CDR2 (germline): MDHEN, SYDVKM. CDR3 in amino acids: CASKPTGTSYNEQFF. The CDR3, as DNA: TGTGCCAGCAAACCTACCGGGACTAGCTACAATGAGCAGTTCTTC.

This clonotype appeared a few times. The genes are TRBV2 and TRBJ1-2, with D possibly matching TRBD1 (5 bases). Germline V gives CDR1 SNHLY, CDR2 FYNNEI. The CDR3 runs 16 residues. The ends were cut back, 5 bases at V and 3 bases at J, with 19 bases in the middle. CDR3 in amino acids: CASSNQGNGPDYGYTF. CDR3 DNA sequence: TGTGCCAGCAGTAATCAGGGAAACGGGCCCGACTATGGCTACACCTTC.

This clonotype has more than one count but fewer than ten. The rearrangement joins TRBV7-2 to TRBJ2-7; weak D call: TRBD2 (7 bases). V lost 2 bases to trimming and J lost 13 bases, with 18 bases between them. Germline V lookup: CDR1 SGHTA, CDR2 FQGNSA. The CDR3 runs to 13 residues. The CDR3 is CASSLWDGGGIYF. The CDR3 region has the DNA TGTGCCAGCAGCTTATGGGATGGGGGGGGCATATACTTC.

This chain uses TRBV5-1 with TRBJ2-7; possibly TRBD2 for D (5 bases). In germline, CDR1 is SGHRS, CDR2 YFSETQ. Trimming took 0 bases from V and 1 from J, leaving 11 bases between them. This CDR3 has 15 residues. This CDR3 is CASSLGGSASYEQYF. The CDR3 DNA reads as TGCGCCAGCAGCTTGGGAGGGAGCGCTTCCTACGAGCAGTACTTC.

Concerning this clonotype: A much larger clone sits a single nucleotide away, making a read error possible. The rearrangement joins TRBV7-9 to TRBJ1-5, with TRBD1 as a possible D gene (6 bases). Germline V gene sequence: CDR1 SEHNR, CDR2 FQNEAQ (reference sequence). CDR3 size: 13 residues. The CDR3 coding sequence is TGTGCCTGCAGCCCAGGGGGCAATCAGCCCCAGCATTTT. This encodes CACSPGGNQPQHF.

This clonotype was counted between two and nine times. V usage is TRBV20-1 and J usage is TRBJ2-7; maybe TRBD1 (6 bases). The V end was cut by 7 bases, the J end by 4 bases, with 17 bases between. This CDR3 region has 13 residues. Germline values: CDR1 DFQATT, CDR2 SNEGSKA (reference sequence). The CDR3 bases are TGCAGTGTGGGCCAGGGGAGTCGGTACGAGCAGTACTTC. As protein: CSVGQGSRYEQYF.

The CDR3 reads CSATAGLDTQYF. The CDR3 DNA reads TGCAGTGCTACGGCCGGACTAGATACGCAGTATTTT. The V call is TRBV20-1, the J call TRBJ2-3; D perhaps matches TRBD2 (5 bases). Per germline, CDR1 DFQATT and CDR2 SNEGSKA (reference sequence). The CDR3 runs 12 residues. V was shortened by 4 bases and J by 5 bases, with 10 bases between the two germline ends.

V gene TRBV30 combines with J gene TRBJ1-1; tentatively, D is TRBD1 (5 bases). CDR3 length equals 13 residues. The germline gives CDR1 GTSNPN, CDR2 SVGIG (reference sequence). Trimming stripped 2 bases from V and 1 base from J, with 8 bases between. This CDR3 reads CAWSRGANTEAFF. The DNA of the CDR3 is TGTGCCTGGAGTAGGGGAGCGAACACTGAAGCTTTCTTT.

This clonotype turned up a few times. The chain's CDR3 is CASSLQAGQGRHEQYF. The CDR3 DNA sequence: TGTGCCAGCAGCTTACAGGCGGGACAGGGTCGCCACGAGCAGTACTTC. This rearrangement joins TRBV7-2 to TRBJ2-7; the match to TRBD1 covers 9 bases. Germline V gives CDR1 SGHTA, CDR2 FQGNSA. After removal of 2 bases from V and 5 bases from J, the junction contained 10 bases not matched to a gene. The CDR3 is 16 residues long.